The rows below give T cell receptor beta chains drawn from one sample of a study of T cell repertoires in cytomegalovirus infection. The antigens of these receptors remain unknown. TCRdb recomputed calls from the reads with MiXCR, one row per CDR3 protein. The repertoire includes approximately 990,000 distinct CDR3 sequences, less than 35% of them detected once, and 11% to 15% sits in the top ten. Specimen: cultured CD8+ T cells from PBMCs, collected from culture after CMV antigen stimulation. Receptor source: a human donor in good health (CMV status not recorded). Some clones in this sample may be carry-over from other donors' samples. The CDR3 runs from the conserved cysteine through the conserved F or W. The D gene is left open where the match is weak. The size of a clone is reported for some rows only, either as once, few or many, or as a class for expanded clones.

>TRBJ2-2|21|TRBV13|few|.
TGTGCCAGCAGCGAGTCGCTACCGGGACCGAGTGACGTTGGTGACACCGGGGAGCTGTTTTTT
CASSESLPGPSDVGDTGELFF
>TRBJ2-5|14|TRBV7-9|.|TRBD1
TGTGCCAGCAGCGAGACAGGGGGTTGGGAGACCCAGTACTTC
CASSETGGWETQYF
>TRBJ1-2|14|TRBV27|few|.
TGTGCCAGCAGTTTGGGTGTCAGACCCTATGGCTACACCTTC
CASSLGVRPYGYTF
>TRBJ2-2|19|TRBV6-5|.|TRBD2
TGTGCCAGCAGTTACTCCGGGACTAGCGGGGGGGCCATCACCGGGGAGCTGTTTTTT
CASSYSGTSGGAITGELFF
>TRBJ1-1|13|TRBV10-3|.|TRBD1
TGTGTCGCCGCTCGACAGGGTGAGACTGAAGCTTTCTTT
CVAARQGETEAFF
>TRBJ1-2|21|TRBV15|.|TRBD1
TGTGCCACCAGCAGAGAATTCGATGAGCCGGGACAGGGAATCATTAACTATGGCTACACCTTC
CATSREFDEPGQGIINYGYTF
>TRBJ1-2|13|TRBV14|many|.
TGTGCCAGCAGCCCGGGTAGGAGCTATGGCTACACCTTC
CASSPGRSYGYTF
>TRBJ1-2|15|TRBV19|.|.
TGTGCCAGTAGTATGATCGAGGGGATAAATCATGGCTACACCTTC
CASSMIEGINHGYTF
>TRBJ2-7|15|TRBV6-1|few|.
TGTGCCAGCAGTGAAATAGGGATTACTTCCTACGAGCAGTACTTC
CASSEIGITSYEQYF
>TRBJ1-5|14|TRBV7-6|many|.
TGTGCCAGCAGCTTTGGGATGGGGAATCAGCCCCAGCATTTT
CASSFGMGNQPQHF
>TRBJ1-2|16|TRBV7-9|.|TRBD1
TGTGCCAGCAGCTCTACGATATGGACAGGGAGTTATGGCTACACCTTC
CASSSTIWTGSYGYTF
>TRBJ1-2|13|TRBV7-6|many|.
TGTGCCAGCAGCTTCCGACCGCGAGAAGGCTACACCTTC
CASSFRPREGYTF
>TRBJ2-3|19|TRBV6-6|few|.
TGTGCCAGCAGTTACTCGAGCCAGATTACTAGAGCTAGCACAGATACGCAGTATTTT
CASSYSSQITRASTDTQYF
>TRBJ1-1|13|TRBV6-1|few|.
TGTGCCTGCACGGGCAAATCGAACACTGAAGCTTTCTTT
CACTGKSNTEAFF
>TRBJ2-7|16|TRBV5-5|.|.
TGTGCCAGCAGCTTGGATGGGGGCCCCCTGGCGTGGGAGCAGTACTTC
CASSLDGGPLAWEQYF
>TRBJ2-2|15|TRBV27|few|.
TGTGCCAGCAGTTTAAACAGACTGAACACCGGGGAGCTGTTTTTT
CASSLNRLNTGELFF
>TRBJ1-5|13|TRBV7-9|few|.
TGTGCCAGCAGCTCGGCCAGGGATCAGCCCCAGCATTTT
CASSSARDQPQHF
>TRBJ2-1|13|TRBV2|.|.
TGTGCCAGCAGTCGGGGACTTTACAATGAGCAGTTCTTC
CASSRGLYNEQFF
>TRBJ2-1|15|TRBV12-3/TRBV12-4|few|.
TGTGCCAGCAGAGTAAAAGGGTCGGGGTACAATGAGCAGTTCTTC
CASRVKGSGYNEQFF
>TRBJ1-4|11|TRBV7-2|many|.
TGTGCCAGCTTCGATGAAGAAAAACTGTTTTTT
CASFDEEKLFF
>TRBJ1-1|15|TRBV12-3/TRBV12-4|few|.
TGTGCCAGCAGTTTAATATTGGGTGTGAACACTGAAGCTTTCTTT
CASSLILGVNTEAFF
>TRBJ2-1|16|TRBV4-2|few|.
TGTGCCAGCAGCCACCCTGGGGGGTTTTCCTACAATGAGCAGTTCTTC
CASSHPGGFSYNEQFF
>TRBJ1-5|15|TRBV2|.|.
TGTGCCAGCACCCCCACGAGGGGTAGCAATCAGCCCCAGCATTTT
CASTPTRGSNQPQHF
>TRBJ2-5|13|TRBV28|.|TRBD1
TGTGCCAGCAATCACAGGGGGAAAGAGACCCAGTACTTC
CASNHRGKETQYF
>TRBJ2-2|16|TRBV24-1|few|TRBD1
TGTGCCACCAGTGATAGGGCAGGGGGGAACACCGGGGAGCTGTTTTTT
CATSDRAGGNTGELFF
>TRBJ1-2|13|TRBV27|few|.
TGTGCCAGCATCGGGGCCGCAGGTAGTGGCTACACCTTC
CASIGAAGSGYTF
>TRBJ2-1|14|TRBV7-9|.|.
TGTGCCAGCAGCTCTCGGGACACCTACAATGAGCAGTTCTTC
CASSSRDTYNEQFF
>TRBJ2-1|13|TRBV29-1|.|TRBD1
TGCAGCGTTGAAGGTGGGACAGACAATGAGCAGTTCTTC
CSVEGGTDNEQFF
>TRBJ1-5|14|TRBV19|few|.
TGTGCCAGTAACCCAGCATATAGCAATCAGCCCCAGCATTTT
CASNPAYSNQPQHF
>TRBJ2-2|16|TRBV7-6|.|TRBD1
TGTGCCAGCAGCCCCGCCGGGACAGGGTTTGGCGGGGAGCTGTTTTTT
CASSPAGTGFGGELFF
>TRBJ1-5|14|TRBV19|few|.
TGTGCCAGTAGCAGGATTTCTGGCAATCAGCCCCAGCATTTT
CASSRISGNQPQHF
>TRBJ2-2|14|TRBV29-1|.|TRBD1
TGCAGCGTTTGGCGACCGGACAGGAGCGGGGAGCTGTTTTTT
CSVWRPDRSGELFF
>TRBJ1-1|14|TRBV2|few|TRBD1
TGTGCCAGCAGCAGGACAGGGATTAACACTGAAGCTTTCTTT
CASSRTGINTEAFF
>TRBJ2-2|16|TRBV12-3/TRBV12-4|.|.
TGTGCCAGCAGAGAGCCCCACAAGGCGGGGACCGGGGAGCTGTTTTTT
CASREPHKAGTGELFF
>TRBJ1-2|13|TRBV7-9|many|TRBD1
TGTGCCAGCAGCTTGACAGGGCTCTATGGCTACACCTTC
CASSLTGLYGYTF
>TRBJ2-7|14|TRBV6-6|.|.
TGTGCCAGCAGCGAAGGACAGCTTCATTACGAGCAGTACTTC
CASSEGQLHYEQYF
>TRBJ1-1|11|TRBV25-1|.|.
TGTGCCAGCAGTGAAAGTCTTGAAGCTTTCTTT
CASSESLEAFF
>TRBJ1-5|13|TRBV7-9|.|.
TGTGCCAGCAGCTTAGCGGACGTTCACCCCCAGCATTTT
CASSLADVHPQHF
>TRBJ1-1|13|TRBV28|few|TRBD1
TGTGCCATCTTGAGGGGGCCCTCGACTGAAGCTTTCTTT
CAILRGPSTEAFF
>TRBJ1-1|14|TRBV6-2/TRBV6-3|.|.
TGTGCCAGCAGTCATCCTGGGTTGGCCACTGAAGCTTTCTTT
CASSHPGLATEAFF
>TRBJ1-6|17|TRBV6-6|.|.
TGTGCCAGCAGTTACTATCAGGGAGACTCCTATAATTCACCCCTCCACTTT
CASSYYQGDSYNSPLHF
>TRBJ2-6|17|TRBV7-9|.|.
TGTGCCAGCAGCTCACCAAACAGGGTCTCTGGGGCCAACGTCCTGACTTTC
CASSSPNRVSGANVLTF
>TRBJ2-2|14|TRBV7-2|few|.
TGTGCCAGCAGCTTATGGACAATGACCGGGGAGCTGTTTTTT
CASSLWTMTGELFF
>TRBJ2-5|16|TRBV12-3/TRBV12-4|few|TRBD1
TGTGCCAGCAGTCCCCCGACAGGGGTTGGGCAAGAGACCCAGTACTTC
CASSPPTGVGQETQYF
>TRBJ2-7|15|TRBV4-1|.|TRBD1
TGCGCCAGCAGCCAGACCGGGACAGGGGGCTACGAGCAGTACTTC
CASSQTGTGGYEQYF
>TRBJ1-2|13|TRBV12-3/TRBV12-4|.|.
TGTGCCAGCAGTTTAGTCTCGGGGATGGGCTACACCTTC
CASSLVSGMGYTF
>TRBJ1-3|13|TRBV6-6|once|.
TGTGCCAGCAGACGACTTCTTGGAAACACCATATATTTT
CASRRLLGNTIYF
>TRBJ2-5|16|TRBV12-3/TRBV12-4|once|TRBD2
TGTGCCAGCAGGACCGGGGAGGGCGGGGGGGCAAAGACCCAGTACTTC
CASRTGEGGGAKTQYF
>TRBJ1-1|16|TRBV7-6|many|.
TGTGCCAGCAGCTTTGATACCGGGACATTGAACACTGAAGCTTTCTTT
CASSFDTGTLNTEAFF
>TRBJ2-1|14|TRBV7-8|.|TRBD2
TGTGCCAGCAGCTGGCGGGGGGGTCATCATGAGCAGTTCTTC
CASSWRGGHHEQFF
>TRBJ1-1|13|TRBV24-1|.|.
TGTGCCACCAGAGATTTCGGCGGGACTGAAGCTTTCTTT
CATRDFGGTEAFF